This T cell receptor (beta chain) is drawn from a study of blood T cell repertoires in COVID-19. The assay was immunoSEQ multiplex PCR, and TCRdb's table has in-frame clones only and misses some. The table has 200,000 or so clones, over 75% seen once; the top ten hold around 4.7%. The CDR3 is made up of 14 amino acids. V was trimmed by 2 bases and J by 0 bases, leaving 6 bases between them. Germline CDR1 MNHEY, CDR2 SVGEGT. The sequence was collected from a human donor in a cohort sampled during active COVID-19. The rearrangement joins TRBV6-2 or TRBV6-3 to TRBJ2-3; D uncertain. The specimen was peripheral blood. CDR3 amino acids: CASSYHYSTDTQYF. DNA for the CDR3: TGTGCCAGCAGTTACCACTACAGCACAGATACGCAGTATTTT.